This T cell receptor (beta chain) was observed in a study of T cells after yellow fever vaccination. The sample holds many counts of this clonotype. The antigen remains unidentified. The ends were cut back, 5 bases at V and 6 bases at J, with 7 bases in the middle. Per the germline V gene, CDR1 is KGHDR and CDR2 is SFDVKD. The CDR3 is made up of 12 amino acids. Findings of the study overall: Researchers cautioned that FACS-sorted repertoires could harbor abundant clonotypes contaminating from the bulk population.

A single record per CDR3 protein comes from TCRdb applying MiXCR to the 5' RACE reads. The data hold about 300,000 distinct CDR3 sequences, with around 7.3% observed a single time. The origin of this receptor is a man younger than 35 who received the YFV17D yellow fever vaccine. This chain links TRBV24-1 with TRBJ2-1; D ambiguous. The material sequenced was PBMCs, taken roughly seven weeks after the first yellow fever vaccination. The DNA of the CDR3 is TGTGCCACCAGTGGCCAGAGCAATGAGCAGTTCTTC. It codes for CATSGQSNEQFF.